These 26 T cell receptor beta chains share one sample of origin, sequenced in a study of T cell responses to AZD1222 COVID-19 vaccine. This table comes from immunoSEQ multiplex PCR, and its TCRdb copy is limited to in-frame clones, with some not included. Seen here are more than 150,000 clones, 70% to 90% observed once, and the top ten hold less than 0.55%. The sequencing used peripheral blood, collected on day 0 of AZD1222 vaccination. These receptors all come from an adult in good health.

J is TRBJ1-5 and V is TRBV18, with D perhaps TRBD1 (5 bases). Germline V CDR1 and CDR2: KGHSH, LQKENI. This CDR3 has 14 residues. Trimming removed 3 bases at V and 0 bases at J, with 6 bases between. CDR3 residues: CASSPDSSNQPQHF. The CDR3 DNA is TGTGCCAGCTCACCCGACAGTAGCAATCAGCCCCAGCATTTT.

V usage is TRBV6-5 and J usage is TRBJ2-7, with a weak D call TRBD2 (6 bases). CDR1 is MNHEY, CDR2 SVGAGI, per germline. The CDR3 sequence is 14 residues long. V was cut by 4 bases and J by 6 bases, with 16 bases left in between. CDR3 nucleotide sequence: TGTGCCAGCAGTTGGGAGCGGGCGCAAGTCGAGCAGTACTTC. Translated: CASSWERAQVEQYF.

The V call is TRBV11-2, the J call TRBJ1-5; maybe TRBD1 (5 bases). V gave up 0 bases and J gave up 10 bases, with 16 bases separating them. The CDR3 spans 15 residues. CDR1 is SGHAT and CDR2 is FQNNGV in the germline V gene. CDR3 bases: TGTGCCAGCAGCTTAGATCGCGCAGGGAGGGACCCCCAGCATTTT. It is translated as CASSLDRAGRDPQHF.

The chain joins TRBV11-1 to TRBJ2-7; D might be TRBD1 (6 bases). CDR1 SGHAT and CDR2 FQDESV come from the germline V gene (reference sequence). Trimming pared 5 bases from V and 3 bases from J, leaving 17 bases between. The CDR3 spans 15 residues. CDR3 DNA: TGTGCCAGCAGCAGGCGACAGGCATCTGGCTACGAGCAGTACTTC. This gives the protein CASSRRQASGYEQYF.

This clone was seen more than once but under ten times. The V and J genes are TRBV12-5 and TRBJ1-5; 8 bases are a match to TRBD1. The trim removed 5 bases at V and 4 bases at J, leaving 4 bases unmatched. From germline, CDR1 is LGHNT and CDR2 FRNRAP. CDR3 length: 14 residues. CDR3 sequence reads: CASGRDRFNQPQHF. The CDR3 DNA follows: TGTGCTAGTGGTCGGGACAGGTTTAATCAGCCCCAGCATTTT.

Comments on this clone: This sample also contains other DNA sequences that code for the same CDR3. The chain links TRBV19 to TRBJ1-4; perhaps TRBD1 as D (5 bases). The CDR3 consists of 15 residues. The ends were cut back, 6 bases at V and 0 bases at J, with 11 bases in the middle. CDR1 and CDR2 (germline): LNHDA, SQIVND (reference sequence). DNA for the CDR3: TGTGCCAGTAGCCTACAAGGGGCAACTAATGAAAAACTGTTTTTT. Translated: CASSLQGATNEKLFF. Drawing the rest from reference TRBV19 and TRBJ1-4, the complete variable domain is DGGITQSPKYLFRKEGQNVTLSCEQNLNHDAMYWYRQDPGQGLRLIYYSQIVNDFQKGDIAEGYSVSREKKESFPLTVTSAQKNPTAFYLCASSLQGATNEKLFFGSGTQLSVL.

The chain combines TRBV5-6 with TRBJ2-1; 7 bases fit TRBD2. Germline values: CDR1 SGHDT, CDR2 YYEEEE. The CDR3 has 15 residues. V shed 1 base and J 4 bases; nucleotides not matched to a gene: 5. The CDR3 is CASSLREGRYNEQFF. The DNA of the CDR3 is TGTGCCAGCAGCTTGAGGGAGGGTCGATACAATGAGCAGTTCTTC.

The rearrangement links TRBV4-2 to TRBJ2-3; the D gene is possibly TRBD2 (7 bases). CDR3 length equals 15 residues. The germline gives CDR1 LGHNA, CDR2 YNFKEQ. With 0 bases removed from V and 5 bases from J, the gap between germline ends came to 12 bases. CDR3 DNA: TGTGCCAGCAGCCAAGAAGGGGGGGCCAAAGATACGCAGTATTTT. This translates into CASSQEGGAKDTQYF.

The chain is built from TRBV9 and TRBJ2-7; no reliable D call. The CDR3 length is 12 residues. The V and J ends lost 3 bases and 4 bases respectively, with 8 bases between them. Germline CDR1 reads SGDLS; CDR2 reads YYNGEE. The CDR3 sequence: CASSGGGYEQYF. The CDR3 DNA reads TGTGCCAGCAGCGGAGGTGGATACGAGCAGTACTTC.

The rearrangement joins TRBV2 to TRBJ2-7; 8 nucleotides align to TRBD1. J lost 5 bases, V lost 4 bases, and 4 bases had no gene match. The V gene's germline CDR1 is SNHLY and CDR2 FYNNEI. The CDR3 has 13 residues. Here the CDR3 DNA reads TGTGCCAGCAGTGGACAGGGGTTCGACGAGCAGTACTTC. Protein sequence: CASSGQGFDEQYF.

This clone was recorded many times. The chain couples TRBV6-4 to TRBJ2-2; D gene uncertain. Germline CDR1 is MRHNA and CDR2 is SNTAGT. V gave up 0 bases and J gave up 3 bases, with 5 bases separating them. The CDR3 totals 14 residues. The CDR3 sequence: CASSDSGDTGELFF. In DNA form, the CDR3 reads TGTGCCAGCAGTGACTCGGGCGACACCGGGGAGCTGTTTTTT.

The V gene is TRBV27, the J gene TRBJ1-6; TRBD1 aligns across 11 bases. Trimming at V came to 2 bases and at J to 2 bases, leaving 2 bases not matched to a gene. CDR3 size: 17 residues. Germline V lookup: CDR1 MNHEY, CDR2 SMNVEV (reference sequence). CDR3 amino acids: CASSLGQGATYNSPLHF. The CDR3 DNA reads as TGTGCCAGCAGTTTAGGACAGGGGGCGACCTATAATTCACCCCTCCACTTT.

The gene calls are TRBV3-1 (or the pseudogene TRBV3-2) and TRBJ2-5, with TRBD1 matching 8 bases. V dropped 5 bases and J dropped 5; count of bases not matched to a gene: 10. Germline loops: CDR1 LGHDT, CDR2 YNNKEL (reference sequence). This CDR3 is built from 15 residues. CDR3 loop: CASSSGTGRGETQYF. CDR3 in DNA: TGTGCCAGCAGCTCTGGGACAGGAAGGGGGGAGACCCAGTACTTC.

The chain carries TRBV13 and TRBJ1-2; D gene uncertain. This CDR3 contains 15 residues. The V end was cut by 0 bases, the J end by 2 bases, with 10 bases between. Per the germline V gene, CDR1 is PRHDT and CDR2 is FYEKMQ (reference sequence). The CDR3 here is CASSLGDLPNYGYTF. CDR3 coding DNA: TGTGCCAGCAGCTTAGGGGACTTACCAAACTATGGCTACACCTTC.

This chain's CDR3 is CASSPDRIDSPLHF. CDR3 nucleotide sequence: TGTGCCAGCAGCCCTGACAGGATCGATTCACCCCTCCACTTT. The V call is TRBV5-4, the J call TRBJ1-6; a weak D match, TRBD1 (6 bases). The CDR3 covers 14 residues. Germline V gene lookup returns CDR1 SGHNT and CDR2 YYREEE (reference sequence). Trimming cost V 4 bases and J 8 bases, with 13 bases left between them.

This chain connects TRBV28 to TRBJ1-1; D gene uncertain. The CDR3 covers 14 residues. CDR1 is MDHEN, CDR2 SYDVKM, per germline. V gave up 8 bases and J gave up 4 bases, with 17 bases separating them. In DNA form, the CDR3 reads TGTGCCAGCCGCCCCATGGGCGACCGCACTGAAGCTTTCTTT. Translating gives CASRPMGDRTEAFF.

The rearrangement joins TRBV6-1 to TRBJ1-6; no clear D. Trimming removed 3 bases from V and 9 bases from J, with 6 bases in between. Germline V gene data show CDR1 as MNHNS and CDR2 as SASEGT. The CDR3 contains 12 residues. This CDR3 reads CASSDRGSPLHF. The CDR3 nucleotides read TGTGCCAGCAGTGATCGGGGTTCACCCCTCCACTTT.

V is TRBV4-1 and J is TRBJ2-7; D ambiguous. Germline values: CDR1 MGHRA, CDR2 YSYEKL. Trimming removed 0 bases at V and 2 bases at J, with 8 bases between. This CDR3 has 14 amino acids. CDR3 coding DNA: TGCGCCAGCAGCCAAGATCCGAAAACCTACGAGCAGTACTTC. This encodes CASSQDPKTYEQYF.

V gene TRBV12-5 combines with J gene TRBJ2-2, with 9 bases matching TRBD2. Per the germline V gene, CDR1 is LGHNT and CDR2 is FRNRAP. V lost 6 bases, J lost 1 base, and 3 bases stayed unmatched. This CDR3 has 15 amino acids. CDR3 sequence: CASGREGLNTGELFF. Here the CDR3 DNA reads TGTGCTAGTGGGCGGGAGGGGTTGAACACCGGGGAGCTGTTTTTT.

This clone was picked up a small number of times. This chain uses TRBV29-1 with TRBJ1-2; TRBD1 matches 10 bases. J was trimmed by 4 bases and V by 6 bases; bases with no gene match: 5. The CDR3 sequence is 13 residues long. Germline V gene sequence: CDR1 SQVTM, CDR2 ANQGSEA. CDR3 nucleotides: TGCAGCGTCCTGGGACAGGGGCTCTATGGCTACACCTTC. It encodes CSVLGQGLYGYTF.

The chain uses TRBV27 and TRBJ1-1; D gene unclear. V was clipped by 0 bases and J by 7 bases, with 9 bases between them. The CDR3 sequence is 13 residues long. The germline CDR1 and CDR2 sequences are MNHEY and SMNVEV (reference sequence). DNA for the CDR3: TGTGCCAGCAGTTTATCTTCTCCATTTGAAGCTTTCTTT. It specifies CASSLSSPFEAFF.

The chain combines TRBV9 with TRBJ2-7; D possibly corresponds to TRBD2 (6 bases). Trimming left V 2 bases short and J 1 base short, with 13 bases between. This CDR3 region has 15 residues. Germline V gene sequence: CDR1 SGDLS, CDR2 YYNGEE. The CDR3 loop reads CASSVGGDVSYEQYF. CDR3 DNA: TGTGCCAGCAGCGTCGGAGGGGATGTTTCCTACGAGCAGTACTTC.

CDR3 sequence reads: CSAAGTQETQYF. CDR3 nucleotide sequence: TGCAGCGCTGCCGGGACACAGGAGACCCAGTACTTC. The chain carries TRBV29-1 and TRBJ2-5, with TRBD1 as a possible D gene (6 bases). V lost 7 bases and J 5 bases, leaving 14 bases between the germline ends. This CDR3 spans 12 amino acids. Per the germline V gene, CDR1 is SQVTM and CDR2 is ANQGSEA.

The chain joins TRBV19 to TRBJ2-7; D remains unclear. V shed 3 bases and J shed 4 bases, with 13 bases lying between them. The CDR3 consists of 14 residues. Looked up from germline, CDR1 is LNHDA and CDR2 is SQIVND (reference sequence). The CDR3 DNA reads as TGTGCCAGTAGTATTGGCATCGACTCATACGAGCAGTACTTC. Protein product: CASSIGIDSYEQYF.

The CDR3, as DNA: TGTGCCAGCAGCCTTGGAACGACTAATTCCGAGCAGTACTTC. As protein: CASSLGTTNSEQYF. V is TRBV3-1 (or the pseudogene TRBV3-2) and J is TRBJ2-7; a weak D match, TRBD2 (5 bases). V lost 4 bases to trimming and J lost 6 bases, with 16 bases between them. This CDR3 has 14 amino acids. From germline, CDR1 is LGHDT and CDR2 YNNKEL (reference sequence).

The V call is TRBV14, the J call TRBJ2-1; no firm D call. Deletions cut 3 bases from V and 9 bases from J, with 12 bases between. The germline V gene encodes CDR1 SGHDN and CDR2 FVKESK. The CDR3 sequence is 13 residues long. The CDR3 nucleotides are TGTGCCAGCAGCCAGGGTTTGGTAGCTGAGCAGTTCTTC. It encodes CASSQGLVAEQFF.